The source of this TCR beta chain is a study of T-cell memory formation after mild COVID-19. Across the whole study: TCR clusters largely stayed donor specific.

Whole-study results and caveats: Most CD4+ clones that shrank were in CM and EM, while CD8+ ones turned up in EMRA. Within pre-infection memory, some responding clones were found, suggesting cross-reactive memory joined. A balance of CD4 and CD8 characterized clones contracting day 15 to 85, whereas later expanders leaned CD4+.

Points on this clonotype: Its target is unknown.

Via MiXCR, TCRdb re-called the 5' RACE reads, giving one row per CDR3 protein. The sample lists about 140,000 distinct CDR3 sequences, more than 12% occurring once. This CDR3 has 15 amino acids. The sequence came from an adult woman who had mild COVID-19 (a few samples of this study predate the infection). Cell type and time point are not known. The V gene is TRBV21-1, the J gene TRBJ2-3; the table calls TRBD2, which could not be checked here. TRBV21-1 is assigned pseudogene status. The sample was PBMCs or a T cell subset sorted from them (not recorded which). CDR3 in amino acids: CASMSSGRGTDTQYF. The CDR3 DNA reads TGTGCCAGCATGAGTAGCGGGAGAGGGACAGATACGCAGTATTTT.